The 3 T cell receptor beta chains listed next were all sequenced from one sample in a study of PD-1 blockade in classical Hodgkin lymphoma. Time point in this sample: cycle 4 day 1 (C4D1), after 6 weeks of nivolumab. All trial patients relapsed after autologous stem cell transplantation. After thawing, PBMCs were subjected to magnetic negative selection to isolate CD8+ T cells. Using immunoSEQ multiplex PCR, the repertoire was profiled, and TCRdb retains in-frame clones only, with some absent. The sample includes about 3,800 clones, around 69% of them seen just once. Specimen: CD8+ T cells from blood, collected before the fourth cycle of nivolumab. These receptor sequences come from a human donor with classical Hodgkin lymphoma.

The rearrangement uses TRBV7-1 and TRBJ2-6; possibly TRBD1 for D (5 bases). TRBV7-1 counts as an open reading frame of uncertain function. This CDR3 has 17 residues. With 5 bases removed from V and 5 bases from J, the gap between germline ends came to 19 bases. The CDR3 here is CASSALRGQSRANVLTF. CDR3 nucleotide sequence: TGTGCCAGCAGCGCTTTGAGAGGACAAAGTCGGGCCAACGTCCTGACTTTC.

Only a few counts were recorded for this clone. The chain uses TRBV25-1 and TRBJ2-1; no firm D call. Trimming stripped 3 bases from V and 2 bases from J, with 11 bases between. Germline CDR1 reads MGHDK; CDR2 reads SYGVNS. The CDR3 sequence is 15 residues long. In DNA form, the CDR3 reads TGTGCCAGCAGTGATGGTTACCGAACCTACAATGAGCAGTTCTTC. Its translation: CASSDGYRTYNEQFF.

A remark on this clone: Other DNA sequences in this sample translate to the same CDR3. The rearrangement links TRBV9 to TRBJ2-7, with D possibly being TRBD2 (5 bases). Trimming pared 0 bases from V and 4 bases from J, leaving 8 bases between. Germline CDR1 SGDLS, CDR2 YYNGEE. CDR3 length: 13 amino acids. CDR3 amino acids: CASSVAPGYEQYF. The CDR3 DNA reads as TGTGCCAGCAGCGTAGCTCCGGGGTACGAGCAGTACTTC.